Listed here are 18 T cell receptor beta chains from one sample, sequenced in a study of CD4 T cells in relation to SARS-CoV-2 and coronaviruses. Assay: immunoSEQ multiplex PCR; the TCRdb copy retains only in-frame clones and omits some. The data hold tens of thousands of clones, with around 76% observed a single time. Their recognized antigens are unknown. Sequenced material: memory CD4+ T cells from PBMCs, cultured in vitro. Receptor source: an adult with COVID-19.

Comments on this clone: The sample has other DNA sequences that encode this CDR3 too. The chain links TRBV6-5 to TRBJ1-1; tentatively, D is TRBD1 (6 bases). Germline lookup yields CDR1 MNHEY and CDR2 SVGAGI. Trimming cost V 2 bases and J 1 base, with 8 bases left between them. This CDR3 has 14 residues. CDR3 in DNA: TGTGCCAGCAGTTACAGCAGGGGGAACACTGAAGCTTTCTTT. Residues: CASSYSRGNTEAFF.

The chain has TRBV6-2 or TRBV6-3 and TRBJ2-6, with 7 bases lining up with TRBD2. The length of the CDR3 is 15 residues. Germline CDR1 reads MNHEY; CDR2 reads SVGEGT. V lost 2 bases and J lost 2; bases outside the gene matches: 0. CDR3 sequence: CASSYGGAGANVLTF. CDR3 bases: TGTGCCAGCAGTTACGGGGGGGCTGGGGCCAACGTCCTGACTTTC.

The chain combines TRBV6-5 with TRBJ2-7; unclear D gene. Germline CDR1 and CDR2: MNHEY and SVGAGI. The CDR3 length is 13 residues. Trimming cost V 6 bases and J 3 bases, with 12 bases left between them. DNA for the CDR3: TGTGCCAGCAGACGACAAACCGACTACGAGCAGTACTTC. This codes for CASRRQTDYEQYF.

In this sample, this clone turned up a few times. The chain employs TRBV18 and TRBJ1-3; D call uncertain. The V end was cut by 3 bases, the J end by 0 bases, with 9 bases between. CDR3 length: 15 residues. Germline assignment: CDR1 KGHSH and CDR2 LQKENI. This CDR3 is CASSPSGDSGNTIYF. The CDR3 DNA sequence: TGTGCCAGCTCACCTTCCGGAGACTCTGGAAACACCATATATTTT.

The chain carries TRBV13 and TRBJ2-2; D is perhaps TRBD1 or TRBD2 (5 bases each). Germline assignment: CDR1 PRHDT and CDR2 FYEKMQ (reference sequence). The CDR3 extends over 17 amino acids. The ends were cut back, 4 bases at V and 3 bases at J, with 18 bases in the middle. The chain's CDR3 is CASSSIPGLPDTGELFF. DNA of the CDR3: TGTGCCAGCAGCTCTATTCCGGGGCTTCCGGACACCGGGGAGCTGTTTTTT. The full variable domain, with the rest looked up from reference TRBV13 and TRBJ2-2, is AAGVIQSPRHLIKEKRETATLKCYPIPRHDTVYWYQQGPGQDPQFLISFYEKMQSDKGSIPDRFSAQQFSDYHSELNMSSLELGDSALYFCASSSIPGLPDTGELFFGEGSRLTVL.

This chain links TRBV18 with TRBJ2-7; 13 nucleotides agree with TRBD2. Looked up from germline, CDR1 is KGHSH and CDR2 is LQKENI. J lost 3 bases, V lost 6 bases, and 20 bases had no gene match. The CDR3 runs to 20 residues. DNA for the CDR3: TGTGCCAGCTCGCCAGAGGGACTAGCGGGACTAAAGAAGGTCTACTACGAGCAGTACTTC. This translates into CASSPEGLAGLKKVYYEQYF.

The chain is built from TRBV4-1 and TRBJ1-1; the match to TRBD1 covers 7 bases. The CDR3 totals 17 residues. After removal of 2 bases from V and 2 bases from J, the junction contained 11 bases not matched to a gene. Germline CDR1 and CDR2: MGHRA and YSYEKL. CDR3 in DNA: TGCGCCAGCAGCCAAAGCCGACAGGGCAACAGTAACACTGAAGCTTTCTTT. Amino acid sequence: CASSQSRQGNSNTEAFF.

The V and J genes are TRBV28 and TRBJ2-3; D unclear. This CDR3 comprises 15 residues. Germline assignment: CDR1 MDHEN and CDR2 SYDVKM. The germline V and J ends were trimmed by 1 base and 0 bases, with 8 bases remaining between them. CDR3 region: CASSLSASSTDTQYF. The DNA for the CDR3 is TGTGCCAGCAGTTTATCGGCCTCGAGCACAGATACGCAGTATTTT.

This rearrangement joins TRBV28 to TRBJ2-6, with no clear D. V lost 5 bases, J lost 4 bases, and 12 bases lay in between. Per the germline V gene, CDR1 is MDHEN and CDR2 is SYDVKM. CDR3 length: 15 amino acids. Written as DNA, the CDR3 is TGTGCCAGCAGTGCCATAGAGGCCGGGGCCAACGTCCTGACTTTC. Residues: CASSAIEAGANVLTF. Combining the CDR3 with reference TRBV28 and TRBJ2-6 gives the whole variable domain DVKVTQSSRYLVKRTGEKVFLECVQDMDHENMFWYRQDPGLGLRLIYFSYDVKMKEKGDIPEGYSVSREKKERFSLILESASTNQTSMYLCASSAIEAGANVLTFGAGSRLTVL.

V usage is TRBV10-3 and J usage is TRBJ2-5, with TRBD1 identical over 10 bases. The germline gives CDR1 ENHRY, CDR2 SYGVKD. The CDR3 consists of 16 residues. J was trimmed by 4 bases and V by 0 bases; bases with no gene match: 5. The CDR3 nucleotides read TGTGCCATCAGTGAGTCACAGACAGGGGGCGTAGAGACCCAGTACTTC. Translation: CAISESQTGGVETQYF.

J is TRBJ2-7 and V is TRBV7-8; possibly TRBD2 for D (7 bases). CDR1 is SGHVS, CDR2 FQNEAQ, per germline. There are 21 residues in the CDR3. The CDR3: CAKDRSGTTCKGVLVSWEQYF. DNA of the CDR3: TGTGCTAAGGATAGATCCGGGACTACGTGCAAGGGGGTGCTGGTCTCATGGGAGCAGTACTTC.

This chain connects TRBV12-2 to TRBJ2-5; the D call of TRBD2 is as the table states it, not checked on the DNA. TRBV12-2 is termed a pseudogene. The CDR3 sequence is 16 residues long. The CDR3: CASRSWHGSQKKTQYF. CDR3 in DNA: TGTGCAAGTCGCTCCTGGCACGGGTCGCAAAAGAAGACCCAGTACTTC.

The rearrangement links TRBV19 to TRBJ2-7; 8 bases line up with TRBD1. CDR1 is LNHDA and CDR2 is SQIVND in the germline V gene (reference sequence). The CDR3 totals 13 residues. With 6 bases clipped from V and 3 bases from J, the junction kept 4 bases outside the gene matches. CDR3 amino acids: CASRGQEYYEQYF. The CDR3 nucleotides are TGTGCCAGTAGGGGACAGGAATACTACGAGCAGTACTTC.

The genes are TRBV28 and TRBJ2-2; 13 positions match TRBD2. Germline V CDR1 and CDR2: MDHEN, SYDVKM. Losses at the gene ends were 1 base for V and 4 bases for J; bases not matched to a gene: 9. The CDR3 runs to 19 residues. The CDR3 DNA is TGTGCCAGCAGTTTATCCGGGACAGGACTAGCGGGAGTCACCGGGGAGCTGTTTTTT. As protein: CASSLSGTGLAGVTGELFF. The whole variable domain, remainder taken from reference TRBV28 and TRBJ2-2, is DVKVTQSSRYLVKRTGEKVFLECVQDMDHENMFWYRQDPGLGLRLIYFSYDVKMKEKGDIPEGYSVSREKKERFSLILESASTNQTSMYLCASSLSGTGLAGVTGELFFGEGSRLTVL.

The V and J genes are TRBV11-2 and TRBJ2-7, with unresolved D. This CDR3 has 14 amino acids. V lost 0 bases to trimming and J lost 1 base, with 7 bases between them. Germline V lookup: CDR1 SGHAT, CDR2 FQNNGV. CDR3 sequence reads: CASSLETLSYEQYF. In nucleotides, the CDR3 is TGTGCCAGCAGCTTAGAAACGCTTTCCTACGAGCAGTACTTC.

The CDR3 bases are TGTGCCAGCAGCTTAGAGTCTAGGTGGGCTACCTCTGGAAACACCATATATTTT. This encodes CASSLESRWATSGNTIYF. The chain has TRBV11-2 and TRBJ1-3; D gene ambiguous. Germline V gene lookup returns CDR1 SGHAT and CDR2 FQNNGV. CDR3 length: 18 amino acids. With 0 bases removed from V and 0 bases from J, the gap between germline ends came to 15 bases.

This clone has only a few counts. The V call is TRBV6-5, the J call TRBJ2-5, with unresolved D. With 6 bases removed from V and 7 bases from J, the gap between germline ends came to 9 bases. Germline loops: CDR1 MNHEY, CDR2 SVGAGI. CDR3 size: 11 residues. The CDR3: CASSHAGTQYF. For the CDR3, the DNA is TGTGCCAGCAGCCACGCCGGGACCCAGTACTTC.

The chain couples TRBV28 to TRBJ1-5, with D perhaps TRBD1 (6 bases). Germline lookup yields CDR1 MDHEN and CDR2 SYDVKM. The V and J ends lost 10 bases and 8 bases respectively, with 18 bases between them. CDR3 length equals 13 residues. In DNA, the CDR3 is TGTGCCACAAGGACAGAACTACTGGAGCCCCAGCATTTT. It is translated as CATRTELLEPQHF.